These 10 T cell receptor beta chains originate from one sample sequenced in a study of blood T cell repertoires in COVID-19. Assay used: immunoSEQ multiplex PCR; TCRdb lists only in-frame clones, some missing. The table has some 95,000 clones, less than 85% seen once. The sequencing input was peripheral blood. All receptors derive from a man in his 70s with acute or convalescent COVID-19.

This chain uses TRBV24-1 with TRBJ1-2; tentative D call: TRBD1 (5 bases). Germline CDR1 is KGHDR and CDR2 is SFDVKD. The V and J ends lost 4 bases and 3 bases respectively, with 11 bases between them. This CDR3 has 14 amino acids. The CDR3 reads CATSEGTFDYGYTF. CDR3 coding DNA: TGTGCCACCAGTGAAGGGACTTTCGACTATGGCTACACCTTC.

CDR3 nucleotides: TGTGCCAGCAGCCAAGATTACAGGACAGTCTCACCCCTCCACTTT. Amino acids: CASSQDYRTVSPLHF. The chain has TRBV3-1 (or the pseudogene TRBV3-2) and TRBJ1-6, with D perhaps TRBD1 (6 bases). Germline V lookup: CDR1 LGHDT, CDR2 YNNKEL (reference sequence). The CDR3 consists of 15 residues. V lost 0 bases and J 10 bases, leaving 13 bases between the germline ends.

This clone has just a few counts. The chain joins TRBV21-1 to TRBJ1-3; the listed D gene, TRBD1, was not tested against the DNA. TRBV21-1 is annotated as a pseudogene. The length of the CDR3 is 17 residues. In DNA form, the CDR3 reads TGTGCCAGCAGCAAAGGTACACAGGGGGCGTCTGGAAACACCATATATTTT. As protein: CASSKGTQGASGNTIYF.

This sequence joins TRBV9 and TRBJ2-3, with 12 bases identical to TRBD2. The germline V gene encodes CDR1 SGDLS and CDR2 YYNGEE. The CDR3 loop spans 16 amino acids. Trimming took 2 bases from V and 6 from J; bases not matched to a gene: 7. CDR3 coding DNA: TGTGCCAGCAGCGTTTCGACTAGCGGGGGATATGATACGCAGTATTTT. Translation gives CASSVSTSGGYDTQYF.

The chain combines TRBV29-1 with TRBJ1-1; D uncertain. The CDR3 has 11 amino acids. Germline CDR1 SQVTM, CDR2 ANQGSEA. Between the trimmed V and J ends, which lost 4 bases and 1 base, there was a span of 4 bases. The CDR3 here is CSVVRNTEAFF. The CDR3, as DNA: TGCAGCGTTGTGAGGAACACTGAAGCTTTCTTT.

The CDR3, as DNA: TGTGCCACCAGCAGAACAGGGGCTAATGAAAAACTGTTTTTT. As protein: CATSRTGANEKLFF. This chain uses TRBV15 with TRBJ1-4; 7 bases align to TRBD1. V gave up 2 bases and J gave up 3 bases; unmatched junction bases: 0. Germline CDR1 and CDR2: LNHNV and YYDKDF (reference sequence). The CDR3 extends over 14 amino acids.

J is TRBJ2-7 and V is TRBV6-5; 8 bases agree with TRBD1. Germline trimming cut 7 bases from V and 5 bases from J; bases unmatched to any gene: 10. This CDR3 spans 14 amino acids. Germline CDR1 reads MNHEY; CDR2 reads SVGAGI. CDR3 sequence reads: CASTRRQGWDEQYF. The DNA for the CDR3 is TGTGCCAGCACCCGAAGACAGGGGTGGGACGAGCAGTACTTC.

The rearrangement joins TRBV3-1 (or the pseudogene TRBV3-2) to TRBJ2-7; D gene ambiguous. The germline V gene encodes CDR1 LGHDT and CDR2 YNNKEL (reference sequence). This CDR3 region has 15 residues. V was trimmed by 1 base and J by 0 bases, leaving 10 bases between them. CDR3: CASSQGPRSSYEQYF. The CDR3 bases are TGTGCCAGCAGCCAAGGTCCCCGGAGCTCCTACGAGCAGTACTTC.

The chain uses TRBV19 and TRBJ1-5; 7 bases line up with TRBD1. The CDR3 consists of 19 residues. Germline V lookup: CDR1 LNHDA, CDR2 SQIVND (reference sequence). The V gene end was trimmed by 1 base and the J gene end by 0 bases; junction bases not matched to a gene: 12. The CDR3 is CASSIVNRGSPYSNQPQHF. The CDR3 DNA is TGTGCCAGTAGTATAGTAAACAGGGGTTCGCCTTATAGCAATCAGCCCCAGCATTTT.

The chain has TRBV5-6 and TRBJ2-3, with 11 nucleotides matching TRBD2. With V trimmed by 2 bases and J by 6 bases, 11 bases remained unmatched. Germline V gives CDR1 SGHDT, CDR2 YYEEEE. The CDR3 has 17 amino acids. The CDR3: CASSLNTGTSGADTQYF. The CDR3 DNA sequence: TGTGCCAGCAGCTTAAATACCGGGACTAGCGGCGCGGATACGCAGTATTTT.